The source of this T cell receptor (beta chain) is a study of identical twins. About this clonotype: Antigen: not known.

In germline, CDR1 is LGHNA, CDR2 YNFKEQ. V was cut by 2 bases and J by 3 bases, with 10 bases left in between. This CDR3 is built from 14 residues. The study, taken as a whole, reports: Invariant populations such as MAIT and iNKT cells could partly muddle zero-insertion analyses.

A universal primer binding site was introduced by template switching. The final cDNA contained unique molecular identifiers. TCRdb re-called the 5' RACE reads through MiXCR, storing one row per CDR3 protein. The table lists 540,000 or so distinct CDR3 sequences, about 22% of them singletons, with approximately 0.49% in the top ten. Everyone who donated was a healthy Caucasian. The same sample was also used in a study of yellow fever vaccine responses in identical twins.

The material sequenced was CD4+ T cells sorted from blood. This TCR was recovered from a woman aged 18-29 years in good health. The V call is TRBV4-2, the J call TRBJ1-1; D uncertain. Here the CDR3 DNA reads TGTGCCAGCAGCCAAAGTCATAGAGACACTGAAGCTTTCTTT. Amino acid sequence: CASSQSHRDTEAFF.